This T cell receptor (beta chain) was profiled in a study of beta chain features in type 1 diabetes. Expressed TCRB transcripts got sequenced, as all isolated RNA was reverse transcribed. TCRdb keeps only in-frame clones here, not all; method: immunoSEQ multiplex PCR. The repertoire holds approximately 60,000 clones, with roughly 60% as singletons. The germline V gene has CDR1 MRHNA and CDR2 SNTAGT. The CDR3 is made up of 12 amino acids. The J segment lost 14 bases and the V segment lost 8 bases, leaving 9 bases of the junction unmatched. Study observations and caveats: Junctions at VDJ sites from type 1 diabetes patients had fewer insertions and more deletions.

A note on this clone: Its target is unknown.

Source material: Tregs from blood. The clonotype comes from a woman aged 18-29 years in good health. J is TRBJ1-6 and V is TRBV6-4; 7 bases are shared with TRBD1. The DNA for the CDR3 is TGTGCCAGCCGGGACAGCCGAACCACCCTCCACTTT. This codes for CASRDSRTTLHF.